One and the same sample provided the 32 T cell receptor beta chains below, sequenced in a study of breast tumors, draining lymph nodes, adjacent tissues. Each CDR3 protein is one row after TCRdb ran MiXCR on the multiplex PCR reads. The sample contains under 250,000 distinct CDR3 sequences, less than 40% of which appear only once. Breast cancer patients provided tissue from their axillary draining lymph nodes. Sequenced sample: axillary lymph node tissue. The receptors stem from a female donor with breast cancer. Some clones in this sample may be carry-over from other donors' samples.

The V and J genes are TRBV5-1 and TRBJ1-2; D might be TRBD1 (5 bases). In germline, CDR1 is SGHRS, CDR2 YFSETQ. CDR3 length equals 15 residues. In DNA, the CDR3 is TGCTCCATCAGCTTGGGGGGATCCACTAACTATGGCTACACCTTC. Translated, it gives CSISLGGSTNYGYTF.

There are many counts of this clonotype. The chain is built from TRBV4-3 and TRBJ1-4; D ambiguous. The CDR3 covers 14 residues. The germline V gene encodes CDR1 LGHNA and CDR2 YSLEER. With 0 bases removed from V and 4 bases from J, the gap between germline ends came to 6 bases. CDR3 bases: TGCGCCAGCAGCCAAGATAAGCATAATGAAAAACTGTTTTTT. This gives the protein CASSQDKHNEKLFF.

In its sample, this clonotype was seen a few times. V gene TRBV5-5 combines with J gene TRBJ2-1; TRBD1 matches at 10 bases. V shed 0 bases and J 4 bases; nucleotides not matched to a gene: 4. This CDR3 region has 16 residues. CDR1 is SGHKS, CDR2 YYEKEE, per germline (reference sequence). The chain's CDR3 is CASSLAGTGVYNEQFF. The CDR3, as DNA: TGTGCCAGCAGCTTGGCTGGGACAGGGGTATACAATGAGCAGTTCTTC. Together with reference TRBV5-5 and TRBJ2-1, the CDR3 gives the full variable domain: DAGVTQSPTHLIKTRGQQVTLRCSPISGHKSVSWYQQVLGQGPQFIFQYYEKEERGRGNFPDRFSARQFPNYSSELNVNALLLGDSALYLCASSLAGTGVYNEQFFGPGTRLTVL.

Ten or more counts support this clonotype. This rearrangement joins TRBV19 to TRBJ2-1, with 12 bases aligning to TRBD2. CDR3 length equals 13 residues. Germline CDR1 and CDR2: LNHDA and SQIVND (reference sequence). J gave up 7 bases and V 5 bases, and 0 bases lay outside the gene matches. The CDR3 DNA reads TGTGCCAGTAGTCTAGCGGGAGGGAATGAGCAGTTCTTC. Translated, it gives CASSLAGGNEQFF. Drawing the rest from reference TRBV19 and TRBJ2-1, the complete variable domain is DGGITQSPKYLFRKEGQNVTLSCEQNLNHDAMYWYRQDPGQGLRLIYYSQIVNDFQKGDIAEGYSVSREKKESFPLTVTSAQKNPTAFYLCASSLAGGNEQFFGPGTRLTVL.

This clonotype has ten or more counts. The chain is built from TRBV20-1 and TRBJ1-2, with D unresolved. Germline CDR1 is DFQATT and CDR2 is SNEGSKA (reference sequence). V lost 2 bases and J lost 0, with 7 bases in between. The CDR3 loop spans 13 amino acids. Here the CDR3 reads CSARFRTNYGYTF. CDR3 DNA: TGCAGTGCTAGATTTCGGACTAACTATGGCTACACCTTC.

This clonotype appeared many times. The chain employs TRBV6-5 and TRBJ2-3; D call uncertain. Germline values: CDR1 MNHEY, CDR2 SVGAGI. This CDR3 comprises 14 residues. V dropped 3 bases and J dropped 0 bases, with 7 bases sitting between them. CDR3 amino acids: CASSYRSSTDTQYF. CDR3 nucleotide sequence: TGTGCCAGCAGTTATCGGAGCAGCACAGATACGCAGTATTTT.

In its sample, this clonotype was seen many times. The chain couples TRBV9 to TRBJ2-1; 8 bases match TRBD2. The V gene's germline CDR1 is SGDLS and CDR2 YYNGEE. J lost 9 bases, V lost 4 bases, and 6 bases had no gene match. The CDR3 extends over 13 amino acids. The CDR3 reads CASSLKRGSEQFF. The CDR3 bases are TGTGCCAGCAGCCTAAAGCGGGGGAGTGAGCAGTTCTTC. The variable domain in full, with the rest retrieved from reference TRBV9 and TRBJ2-1, is DSGVTQTPKHLITATGQRVTLRCSPRSGDLSVYWYQQSLDQGLQFLIQYYNGEERAKGNILERFSAQQFPDLHSELNLSSLELGDSALYFCASSLKRGSEQFFGPGTRLTVL.

This clonotype was found many times. The V gene is TRBV16, the J gene TRBJ2-7; D gene unclear. Germline-derived CDR1 and CDR2 are KGHSY and FQNENV. V was trimmed by 0 bases and J by 6 bases, leaving 6 bases between them. The CDR3 extends over 12 amino acids. CDR3 coding DNA: TGTGCCAGCAGCCAATCATGGACCGAGCAGTACTTC. Protein: CASSQSWTEQYF.

This clonotype appeared once. This may be a read error, as it is one base from a much larger clone. This chain connects TRBV6-6 to TRBJ2-1; D unresolved. The germline CDR1 and CDR2 sequences are MNHNY and SVGAGI (reference sequence). V lost 5 bases and J lost 9, with 11 bases in between. This CDR3 contains 12 residues. In DNA form, the CDR3 reads TGTGCCAGCAGTAGCAGTGCTAGTGAGCAGTTCTTC. Protein sequence: CASSSSASEQFF.

This clonotype came up many times. The chain employs TRBV19 and TRBJ2-5; TRBD1 agrees at 10 bases. This CDR3 is built from 14 residues. Unmatched junction bases numbered 6, after V lost 7 bases and J lost 4 bases. Per germline, CDR1 LNHDA and CDR2 SQIVND (reference sequence). In nucleotides, the CDR3 is TGTGCCAGTAAAAAGGGACAGGGGTTAGAGACCCAGTACTTC. Its protein is CASKKGQGLETQYF.

CDR3 DNA sequence: TGTGCCAGCAGCCAAGGCGGGAGGGCCTTTTTCGGGGAGCTGTTTTTT. This sequence encodes CASSQGGRAFFGELFF. This rearrangement joins TRBV3-1 to TRBJ2-2; 9 bases match TRBD2. The length of the CDR3 is 16 residues. Germline V gene data show CDR1 as LGHDT and CDR2 as YNNKEL (reference sequence). The V segment lost 1 base and the J segment 7 bases; nucleotides outside the gene matches: 7. The variable domain in full, with the rest retrieved from reference TRBV3-1 and TRBJ2-2, is DTAVSQTPKYLVTQMGNDKSIKCEQNLGHDTMYWYKQDSKKFLKIMFSYNNKELIINETVPNRFSPKSPDKAHLNLHINSLELGDSAVYFCASSQGGRAFFGELFFGEGSRLTVL.

The chain links TRBV7-2 to TRBJ2-3, with TRBD2 identical over 10 bases. J gave up 6 bases and V 5 bases, and 5 bases lay outside the gene matches. Germline V gene sequence: CDR1 SGHTA, CDR2 FQGNSA. The CDR3 is 14 amino acids. This CDR3 reads CASSIGTSADTQYF. As DNA, the CDR3 is TGTGCCAGCAGCATCGGGACTAGCGCCGATACGCAGTATTTT.

On this clonotype: Compared with germline, one end of the junction differs, possibly owing to a read error. This chain joins TRBV2 and TRBJ2-1; D ambiguous. In germline, CDR1 is SNHLY, CDR2 FYNNEI. The CDR3 consists of 11 residues. This CDR3 reads CASSEGTEQFF. The DNA for the CDR3 is TGTGCCAGCAGCGAAGGTACTGAGCAGTTCTTC.

The V call is TRBV7-9, the J call TRBJ1-4; TRBD1 is a possible D gene (5 bases). This CDR3 region has 12 residues. Germline lookup yields CDR1 SEHNR and CDR2 FQNEAQ (reference sequence). Trimming took 3 bases from V and 12 from J, leaving 11 bases between them. For the CDR3, the DNA is TGTGCCAGCAGCTTGGAATGGGACGAACTGTTTTTT. Amino acid sequence: CASSLEWDELFF.

Only one count was recorded for this clonotype. A read error may explain this, as a much larger clone is one base away. The chain is built from TRBV2 and TRBJ2-4; TRBD2 matches 7 bases. Germline-derived CDR1 and CDR2 are SNHLY and FYNNEI. This CDR3 is 15 amino acids long. CDR3 bases: TGTGCCCGCAGTTTAGCCTCGGGAGGATCAAACATTCAGTACTTC. Protein sequence: CARSLASGGSNIQYF. The whole variable domain, remainder taken from reference TRBV2 and TRBJ2-4, is EPEVTQTPSHQVTQMGQEVILRCVPISNHLYFYWYRQILGQKVEFLVSFYNNEISEKSEIFDDQFSVERPDGSNFTLKIRSTKLEDSAMYFCARSLASGGSNIQYFGAGTRLSVL.

This clonotype was seen many times. Here the CDR3 reads CASSSDRSGTNEKLFF. For the CDR3, the DNA is TGTGCCAGTAGTTCCGACAGGTCTGGGACTAATGAAAAACTGTTTTTT. The chain joins TRBV19 to TRBJ1-4, with D maybe TRBD1 (6 bases). The V gene's germline CDR1 is LNHDA and CDR2 SQIVND (reference sequence). The CDR3 length is 16 residues. Trimming took 5 bases from V and 2 from J, leaving 15 bases between them.

The chain couples TRBV5-6 to TRBJ1-1; D is undetermined. Looked up from germline, CDR1 is SGHDT and CDR2 is YYEEEE. The V gene lost 0 bases and the J gene lost 3 bases, with 9 bases spanning the gap. This CDR3 spans 14 amino acids. CDR3 sequence (DNA): TGTGCCAGCAGCTTGGACAGAGTCTACACTGAAGCTTTCTTT. It is translated as CASSLDRVYTEAFF.

This clonotype was detected many times. The chain has TRBV2 and TRBJ2-1; TRBD2 aligns across 9 bases. Looked up from germline, CDR1 is SNHLY and CDR2 is FYNNEI. This CDR3 comprises 16 residues. V was pared by 1 base and J by 5 bases, with 6 bases of the junction left unmatched. The CDR3 loop reads CASSEVGSGSDNEQFF. The CDR3 region has the DNA TGTGCCAGCAGTGAAGTGGGTAGCGGGAGCGACAATGAGCAGTTCTTC.

This clonotype was recorded many times. V is TRBV20-1 and J is TRBJ1-5, with D unresolved. From germline, CDR1 is DFQATT and CDR2 SNEGSKA (reference sequence). CDR3 length: 12 amino acids. Deletions cut 5 bases from V and 4 bases from J, with 9 bases between. Here the CDR3 DNA reads TGCAGTGCTCCGGACGGAAATCAGCCCCAGCATTTT. Translation gives CSAPDGNQPQHF.

The chain employs TRBV10-3 and TRBJ1-2; 8 nucleotides agree with TRBD1. V shed 2 bases and J 3 bases; nucleotides not matched to a gene: 2. CDR1 is ENHRY and CDR2 is SYGVKD in the germline V gene. This CDR3 comprises 14 residues. CDR3 loop: CAISEDRGHYGYTF. As DNA, the CDR3 is TGTGCCATCAGTGAGGACAGGGGTCACTATGGCTACACCTTC.

V gene TRBV3-1 combines with J gene TRBJ2-1; D remains ambiguous. Per germline, CDR1 LGHDT and CDR2 YNNKEL (reference sequence). This CDR3 has 15 residues. Trimming stripped 1 base from V and 7 bases from J, with 14 bases between. As DNA, the CDR3 is TGTGCCAGCAGCCAAGGACTCATCCCCCAGAATGAGCAGTTCTTC. As protein: CASSQGLIPQNEQFF.

This clonotype was picked up many times. This chain connects TRBV9 to TRBJ2-2, with D unresolved. Per germline, CDR1 SGDLS and CDR2 YYNGEE. This CDR3 is 13 amino acids long. V was trimmed by 4 bases and J by 8 bases, leaving 12 bases between them. CDR3 sequence (DNA): TGTGCCAGCAGCCCAGCCTCCGAGGGGGAGCTGTTTTTT. Translation: CASSPASEGELFF.

This clonotype was counted at least ten times. This chain connects TRBV6-1 to TRBJ2-7; maybe TRBD1 (6 bases). Trimming removed 7 bases at V and 2 bases at J, with 18 bases between. The CDR3 sequence is 15 residues long. CDR1 and CDR2 (germline): MNHNS, SASEGT. The CDR3: CASKGDLGSAYEQYF. CDR3 bases: TGTGCCAGCAAGGGGGATTTAGGCAGCGCCTACGAGCAGTACTTC.

The CDR3 DNA follows: TGTGCCAGCAGTTTTCGGACTAGCGGAGTGGATACGCAGTATTTT. It yields the protein CASSFRTSGVDTQYF. The chain has TRBV6-7 and TRBJ2-3; 10 bases agree with TRBD2. TRBV6-7 is an open reading frame whose function is uncertain. The V gene end was trimmed by 4 bases and the J gene end by 6 bases; junction bases not matched to a gene: 7. The CDR3 is 15 amino acids.

The rearrangement uses TRBV4-2 and TRBJ2-5, with D perhaps TRBD2 (6 bases). The CDR3 totals 14 residues. The V end lost 4 bases, the J end lost 4 bases, and 13 bases lay between the germline ends. CDR1 LGHNA and CDR2 YNFKEQ come from the germline V gene. CDR3: CASSPQLASETQYF. CDR3 nucleotide sequence: TGTGCCAGCAGCCCACAACTAGCTTCAGAGACCCAGTACTTC.

The table lists this clonotype with many counts. The V call is TRBV30, the J call TRBJ2-1; 7 bases are shared with TRBD1. Looked up from germline, CDR1 is GTSNPN and CDR2 is SVGIG (reference sequence). The CDR3 has 16 residues. Losses at the gene ends were 1 base for V and 6 bases for J; bases not matched to a gene: 12. The CDR3 loop is CAWSGWALDRVNEQFF. The CDR3 nucleotides are TGTGCCTGGAGTGGGTGGGCCCTCGACAGGGTCAATGAGCAGTTCTTC. Variable domain in full (rest from reference TRBV30 and TRBJ2-1): SQTIHQWPATLVQPVGSPLSLECTVEGTSNPNLYWYRQAAGRGLQLLFYSVGIGQISSEVPQNLSASRPQDRQFILSSKKLLLSDSGFYLCAWSGWALDRVNEQFFGPGTRLTVL.

Regarding this clonotype: The CDR3 carries no conserved terminal phenylalanine or tryptophan, so it likely arises from a read error. It is unclear where the CDR3 begins or ends on the DNA, so no DNA is shown, and the CDR3 is as TCRdb lists it. The chain combines TRBV19 with TRBJ2-5. The CDR3 is 16 residues long, ends included. Germline V lookup: CDR1 LNHDA, CDR2 SQIVND (reference sequence). The CDR3 sequence: CASSIGHSKRHKRPST.

This clonotype came up many times. This chain links TRBV5-1 with TRBJ2-1; tentatively, D is TRBD1 or TRBD2 (5 bases each). In germline, CDR1 is SGHRS, CDR2 YFSETQ. The CDR3 loop spans 13 amino acids. V lost 6 bases and J lost 7, with 14 bases in between. CDR3 sequence reads: CASNYGDANEQFF. CDR3 bases: TGCGCCAGCAACTACGGGGACGCTAATGAGCAGTTCTTC.

J is TRBJ1-2 and V is TRBV7-2; the match to TRBD1 covers 8 bases. Germline CDR1 and CDR2: SGHTA and FQGNSA. CDR3 length: 14 residues. V lost 2 bases, J lost 5 bases, and 4 bases stayed unmatched. The CDR3 spells CASSLTWTGYGYTF. The DNA for the CDR3 is TGTGCCAGCAGCTTAACGTGGACAGGGTATGGCTACACCTTC.

This clonotype was observed many times. The CDR3 region is CASSPYTGVTDTQYF. The CDR3 DNA reads TGTGCCAGCAGCCCGTATACAGGGGTCACAGATACGCAGTATTTT. The chain employs TRBV11-1 and TRBJ2-3, with 7 bases matching TRBD1. Trimming cost V 5 bases and J 2 bases; bases outside gene matches: 7. CDR1 is SGHAT and CDR2 is FQDESV in the germline V gene (reference sequence). The CDR3 sequence is 15 residues long.

In its sample, this clonotype was seen a few times. This may come from a read error, since a much larger clone is one base off. J is TRBJ1-2 and V is TRBV5-6; possibly TRBD1 for D (6 bases). CDR3 length equals 13 residues. Germline CDR1 reads SGHDT; CDR2 reads YYEEEE. V lost 5 bases, J lost 3 bases, and 11 bases lay in between. CDR3 amino acids: CASSSTGDYGYTF. The CDR3 bases are TGTGCCAGCAGTTCGACAGGCGACTATGGCTACACCTTC.

As regards this clonotype: The CDR3 end shows no conserved phenylalanine or tryptophan, and so a read error is likely. The chain uses TRBV9 and TRBJ1-1, with 8 bases lining up with TRBD1. The V gene's germline CDR1 is SGDLS and CDR2 YYNGEE. There are 14 residues in the CDR3. V lost 4 bases, J lost 6 bases, and 8 bases stayed unmatched. The CDR3 is CASSPQGAGAEAFL. CDR3 nucleotide sequence: TGTGCCAGCAGCCCGCAGGGGGCGGGAGCTGAAGCTTTCCTT.